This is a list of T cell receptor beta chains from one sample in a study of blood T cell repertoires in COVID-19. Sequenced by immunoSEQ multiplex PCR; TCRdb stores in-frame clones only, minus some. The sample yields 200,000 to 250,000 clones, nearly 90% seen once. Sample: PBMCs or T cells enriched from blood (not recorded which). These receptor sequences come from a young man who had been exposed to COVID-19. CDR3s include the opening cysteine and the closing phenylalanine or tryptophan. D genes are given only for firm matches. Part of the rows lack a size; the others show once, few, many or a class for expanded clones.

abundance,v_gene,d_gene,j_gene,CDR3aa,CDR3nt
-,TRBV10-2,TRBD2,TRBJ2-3,CASSDQRGGVDTQYF,TGCGCCAGCAGTGATCAGCGGGGGGGCGTAGATACGCAGTATTTT
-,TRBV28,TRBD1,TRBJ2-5,CASSLLTGRETQYF,TGTGCCAGCAGTTTATTGACAGGGCGGGAGACCCAGTACTTC
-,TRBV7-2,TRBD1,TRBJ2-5,CASSLMGQRQETQYF,TGTGCCAGCAGCTTAATGGGACAGAGACAAGAGACCCAGTACTTC
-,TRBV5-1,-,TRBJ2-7,CASSLQGSTYEQYF,TGCGCCAGCTCGCTACAGGGAAGCACCTACGAGCAGTACTTC
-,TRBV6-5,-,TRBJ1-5,CASSPTGPSNQPQHF,TGTGCCAGCAGCCCAACAGGGCCTAGCAATCAGCCCCAGCATTTT
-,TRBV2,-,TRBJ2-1,CASSGEGQVRRVF,TGTGCCAGCAGTGGGGAGGGACAGGTCCGCCGTGTCTTC
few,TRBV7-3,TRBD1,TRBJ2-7,CASSPATGAISYEQYF,TGTGCCAGCAGCCCGGCCACAGGGGCTATCTCCTACGAGCAGTACTTC
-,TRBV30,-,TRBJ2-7,CAWSLSGVGDEQYF,TGTGCCTGGAGTCTTTCGGGAGTAGGCGACGAGCAGTACTTC
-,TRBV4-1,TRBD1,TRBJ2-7,CASSQDAGQGYSQQYF,TGCGCCAGCAGCCAAGACGCGGGACAGGGTTACTCCCAGCAGTACTTC
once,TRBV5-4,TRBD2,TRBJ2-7,CASSLAPSGGEQYF,TGTGCCAGCAGCTTGGCGCCAAGCGGGGGAGAGCAGTACTTC
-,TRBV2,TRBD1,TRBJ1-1,CASSTGTGGAGTEAFF,TGTGCCAGCAGTACCGGGACAGGGGGCGCCGGCACTGAAGCTTTCTTT
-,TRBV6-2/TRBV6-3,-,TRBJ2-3,CASSYDGPTDTQYF,TGTGCCAGCAGTTACGATGGGCCCACAGATACGCAGTATTTT
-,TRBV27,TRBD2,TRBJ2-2,CASSVTSGGAAGELFF,TGTGCCAGCAGTGTAACTAGCGGGGGGGCTGCCGGGGAGCTGTTTTTT
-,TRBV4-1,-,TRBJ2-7,CASGGGSSYEQYF,TGCGCCAGCGGGGGGGGCAGCAGCTACGAGCAGTACTTC
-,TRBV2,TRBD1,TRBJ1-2,CASSESGQLVYGYTF,TGTGCCAGCAGTGAATCGGGACAGCTAGTTTATGGCTACACCTTC
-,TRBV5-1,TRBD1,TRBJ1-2,CASSSQQGAGGYGYTF,TGCGCCAGCAGCTCCCAACAGGGGGCCGGTGGCTATGGCTACACCTTC
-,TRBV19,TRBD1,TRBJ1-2,CASSDSRGPGYGYTF,TGTGCCAGTAGTGACAGCAGGGGGCCAGGCTATGGCTACACCTTC
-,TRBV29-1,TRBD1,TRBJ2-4,CSVVSLSRDRGTKNIQYF,TGCAGCGTTGTTTCCCTCTCCCGGGACAGGGGAACCAAAAACATTCAGTACTTC
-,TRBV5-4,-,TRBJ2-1,CASSFKPGEQFF,TGTGCCAGCAGCTTCAAGCCGGGTGAGCAGTTCTTC
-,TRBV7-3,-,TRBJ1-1,CASSPWRVGNTEAFF,TGTGCCAGCAGCCCATGGAGGGTTGGGAACACTGAAGCTTTCTTT
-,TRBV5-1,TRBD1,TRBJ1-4,CASTTGGNEKLFF,TGCGCCAGCACGACAGGGGGGAATGAAAAACTGTTTTTT
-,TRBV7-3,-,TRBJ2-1,CASSLTERGSEQFF,TGTGCCAGCAGCTTAACGGAGAGGGGGAGTGAGCAGTTCTTC
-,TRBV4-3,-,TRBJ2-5,CASSQEGGTQYF,TGCGCCAGCAGCCAAGAGGGGGGGACCCAGTACTTC
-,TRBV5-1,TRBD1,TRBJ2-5,CASSWTGTGDETQYF,TGCGCCAGCAGCTGGACCGGGACAGGGGACGAGACCCAGTACTTC
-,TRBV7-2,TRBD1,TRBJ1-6,CASSVRQGDNSPLHF,TGTGCCAGCAGCGTTAGACAGGGGGATAATTCACCCCTCCACTTT
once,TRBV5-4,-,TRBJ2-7,CASSLVGRSTYEQYF,TGTGCCAGCAGCTTGGTGGGGCGGAGTACCTACGAGCAGTACTTC
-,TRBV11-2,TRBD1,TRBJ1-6,CASSLTGIGSPLHF,TGTGCCAGCAGCTTGACAGGGATAGGTTCACCCCTCCACTTT
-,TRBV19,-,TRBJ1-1,CASSITVVRNTEAFF,TGTGCCAGTAGTATTACGGTCGTGAGGAACACTGAAGCTTTCTTT
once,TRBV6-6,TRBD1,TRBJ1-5,CASSYSPGTAPQPQHF,TGTGCCAGCAGTTACTCACCCGGGACAGCCCCTCAGCCCCAGCATTTT
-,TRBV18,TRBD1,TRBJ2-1,CASNLPGTGFNEQFF,TGTGCCAGTAACTTGCCCGGGACAGGGTTCAATGAGCAGTTCTTC
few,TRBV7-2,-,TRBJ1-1,CASSLDAGIKAFF,TGTGCCAGCAGCTTAGACGCGGGAATCAAAGCTTTCTTT
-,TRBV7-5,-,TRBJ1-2,CVRSFAPREGDQSYTF,TGTGTCAGAAGCTTCGCCCCGCGGGAAGGGGACCAAAGCTACACCTTC